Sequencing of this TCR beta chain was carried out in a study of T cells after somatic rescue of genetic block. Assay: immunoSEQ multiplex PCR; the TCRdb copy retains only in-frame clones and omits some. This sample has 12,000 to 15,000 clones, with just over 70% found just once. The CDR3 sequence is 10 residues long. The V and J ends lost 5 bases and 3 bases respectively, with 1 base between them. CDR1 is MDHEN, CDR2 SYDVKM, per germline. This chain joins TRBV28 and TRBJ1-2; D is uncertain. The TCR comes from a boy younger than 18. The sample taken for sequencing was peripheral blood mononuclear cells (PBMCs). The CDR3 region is CASSDYGYTF. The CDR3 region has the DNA TGTGCCAGCAGTGACTATGGCTACACCTTC.